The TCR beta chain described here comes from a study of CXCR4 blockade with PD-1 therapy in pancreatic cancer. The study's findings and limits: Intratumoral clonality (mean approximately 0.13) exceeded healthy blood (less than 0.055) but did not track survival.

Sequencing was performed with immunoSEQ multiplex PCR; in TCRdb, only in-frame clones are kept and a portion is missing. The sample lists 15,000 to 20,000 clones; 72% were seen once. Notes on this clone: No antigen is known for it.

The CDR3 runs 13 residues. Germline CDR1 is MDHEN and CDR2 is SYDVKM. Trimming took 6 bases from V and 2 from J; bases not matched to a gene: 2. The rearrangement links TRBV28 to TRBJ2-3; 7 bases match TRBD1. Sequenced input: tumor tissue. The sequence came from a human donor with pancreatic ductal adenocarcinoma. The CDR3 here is CASRDRATDTQYF. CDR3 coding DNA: TGTGCCAGCAGAGACAGGGCCACAGATACGCAGTATTTT.